Below, 21 T cell receptor beta chains from the same sample are listed, as sequenced in a study of blood T cell repertoires in COVID-19. The data were produced by immunoSEQ multiplex PCR, yet TCRdb's version contains in-frame clones alone and is incomplete. The sample has approximately 150,000 clones; 86% are singletons. Sequenced input: peripheral blood. These receptors were collected from an older woman with acute or convalescent COVID-19.

The chain uses TRBV11-2 and TRBJ1-5; no clear D. Germline CDR1 and CDR2: SGHAT and FQNNGV. V was trimmed by 1 base and J by 11 bases, leaving 15 bases between them. The CDR3 covers 14 residues. The CDR3 region is CASSLGEGAGSQHF. In DNA, the CDR3 is TGTGCCAGCAGCTTAGGTGAGGGTGCTGGGTCCCAGCATTTT.

The V call is TRBV9, the J call TRBJ1-4; D is uncertain. Germline assignment: CDR1 SGDLS and CDR2 YYNGEE. The V gene lost 3 bases and the J gene lost 6 bases, with 3 bases spanning the gap. The CDR3 has 11 residues. As DNA, the CDR3 is TGTGCCAGCAGCGCCGATGAAAAACTGTTTTTT. Its protein is CASSADEKLFF.

The rearrangement uses TRBV3-1 (or the pseudogene TRBV3-2) and TRBJ1-2, with D maybe TRBD1 (5 bases). In germline, CDR1 is LGHDT, CDR2 YNNKEL (reference sequence). This CDR3 spans 19 amino acids. V dropped 1 base and J dropped 4 bases, with 25 bases sitting between them. The CDR3 DNA is TGTGCCAGCAGCCAAGTAAAGCCCGCCCCCCCGGACACCTTCTATGGCTACACCTTC. Translating it yields CASSQVKPAPPDTFYGYTF.

This rearrangement joins TRBV3-1 (or the pseudogene TRBV3-2) to TRBJ1-1; 7 bases align to TRBD1. This CDR3 is built from 13 residues. Germline values: CDR1 LGHDT, CDR2 YNNKEL (reference sequence). The ends lost 4 bases at V and 10 bases at J; junction bases unmatched: 9. In DNA form, the CDR3 reads TGTGCCAGCAGCCTGCGACAGGGCTATCGAGCTTTCTTT. It codes for CASSLRQGYRAFF.

The chain recombines TRBV7-2 with TRBJ2-7, with TRBD1 identical over 10 bases. V dropped 5 bases and J dropped 2; count of bases not matched to a gene: 6. This CDR3 comprises 15 residues. Germline CDR1 SGHTA, CDR2 FQGNSA. CDR3: CASSPGQGGAYEQYF. DNA of the CDR3: TGTGCCAGCAGCCCCGGACAGGGGGGGGCCTACGAGCAGTACTTC.

The CDR3 coding sequence is TGTGCCACCCTCGCGTGGGCAGGGGATGGCTACACCTTC. It is translated as CATLAWAGDGYTF. The chain combines TRBV10-3 with TRBJ1-2; possibly TRBD1 for D (6 bases). Trimming pared 10 bases from V and 6 bases from J, leaving 18 bases between. The CDR3 length is 13 residues. CDR1 and CDR2 from the germline V gene are ENHRY and SYGVKD.

This chain uses TRBV30 with TRBJ2-2, with 12 bases that match TRBD2. The CDR3 runs 14 residues. With V trimmed by 5 bases and J by 6 bases, 4 bases remained unmatched. Germline V gives CDR1 GTSNPN, CDR2 SVGIG (reference sequence). The CDR3 DNA is TGTGCCTGGGAGACTAGCGGGGGTGCCGGGGAGCTGTTTTTT. It is translated as CAWETSGGAGELFF. The whole variable domain, filled in from reference TRBV30 and TRBJ2-2, reads SQTIHQWPATLVQPVGSPLSLECTVEGTSNPNLYWYRQAAGRGLQLLFYSVGIGQISSEVPQNLSASRPQDRQFILSSKKLLLSDSGFYLCAWETSGGAGELFFGEGSRLTVL.

The V call is TRBV7-3, the J call TRBJ2-7; TRBD1 might be the D (6 bases). Trimming took 2 bases from V and 7 from J, leaving 15 bases between them. This CDR3 has 14 residues. Per germline, CDR1 SGHTA and CDR2 FQGTGA. Written as DNA, the CDR3 is TGTGCCAGCAGCTTAGGGGGCCACTCGGGGGAGCAGTACTTC. Translation: CASSLGGHSGEQYF.

The chain combines TRBV12-3 or TRBV12-4 with TRBJ1-2; tentative D call: TRBD1 (5 bases). V lost 3 bases, J lost 10 bases, and 15 bases lay in between. The CDR3 is 13 residues long. For the CDR3, the DNA is TGTGCCAGCAGTTTTTGGGGGGAACAGTACTACACCTTC. This codes for CASSFWGEQYYTF.

The J gene is TRBJ1-1, the V gene TRBV7-9, with a tentative D call TRBD1 (6 bases). Between the trimmed V and J ends, which lost 7 bases and 5 bases, there was a span of 14 bases. The CDR3 is made up of 13 amino acids. Germline-derived CDR1 and CDR2 are SEHNR and FQNEAQ (reference sequence). Written as DNA, the CDR3 is TGTGCCAGCATCGGGGGGCTGAGGACTGAAGCTTTCTTT. Residues: CASIGGLRTEAFF.

V and J are TRBV9 and TRBJ2-7; 10 nucleotides agree with TRBD2. CDR3 length: 15 residues. In germline, CDR1 is SGDLS, CDR2 YYNGEE. V was clipped by 2 bases and J by 9 bases; unmatched bases: 11. The CDR3 coding sequence is TGTGCCAGCAGCGTTGGACGGCTAGCGGGGGCCATGCAGTACTTC. The encoded protein is CASSVGRLAGAMQYF. The complete variable domain, with remaining parts taken from reference TRBV9 and TRBJ2-7, reads DSGVTQTPKHLITATGQRVTLRCSPRSGDLSVYWYQQSLDQGLQFLIQYYNGEERAKGNILERFSAQQFPDLHSELNLSSLELGDSALYFCASSVGRLAGAMQYFGPGTRLTVT.

The chain uses TRBV27 and TRBJ2-1; 8 bases match TRBD2. The CDR3 consists of 15 residues. Looked up from germline, CDR1 is MNHEY and CDR2 is SMNVEV (reference sequence). The trim removed 6 bases at V and 10 bases at J, leaving 14 bases unmatched. CDR3 residues: CASSLLAGQEGEQFF. As DNA, the CDR3 is TGTGCCAGCAGCCTGCTAGCGGGCCAGGAGGGGGAGCAGTTCTTC.

A few counts support this clone. The CDR3 protein is CASSQTGAYYGYTF. The CDR3 nucleotides read TGTGCCAGCAGCCAGACAGGGGCGTACTATGGCTACACCTTC. This sequence joins TRBV7-9 and TRBJ1-2; 8 bases fit TRBD1. Germline V lookup: CDR1 SEHNR, CDR2 FQNEAQ (reference sequence). The junction had 5 bases not matched to a gene; V was cut back by 5 bases and J by 3 bases. The CDR3 sequence is 14 residues long.

On this clone: This specimen includes other DNA sequences encoding the same CDR3. This sequence joins TRBV29-1 and TRBJ1-5; 7 bases line up with TRBD1. The V segment lost 6 bases and the J segment 1 base; nucleotides outside the gene matches: 3. This CDR3 comprises 13 residues. Per germline, CDR1 SQVTM and CDR2 ANQGSEA. CDR3 amino acids: CSVAGGSNQPQHF. CDR3 bases: TGCAGCGTGGCAGGGGGGAGCAATCAGCCCCAGCATTTT.

V is TRBV5-8 and J is TRBJ1-2; D gene unclear. V lost 6 bases to trimming and J lost 2 bases, with 8 bases between them. Per the germline V gene, CDR1 is SGHTS and CDR2 is YDEGEE. The CDR3 has 12 amino acids. The CDR3 nucleotides are TGTGCCAGCACCCGCCGGAACTATGGCTACACCTTC. Residues: CASTRRNYGYTF.

The CDR3 DNA reads as TGTGCCAGCAGTGAAGGGCTGCCCCAGCATTTT. Its protein is CASSEGLPQHF. This sequence joins TRBV2 and TRBJ1-5; D is unresolved. Germline CDR1 and CDR2: SNHLY and FYNNEI. This CDR3 has 11 amino acids. V lost 1 base to trimming and J lost 9 bases, with 4 bases between them. Using reference TRBV2 and TRBJ1-5 for the parts outside the CDR3, the full variable domain is EPEVTQTPSHQVTQMGQEVILRCVPISNHLYFYWYRQILGQKVEFLVSFYNNEISEKSEIFDDQFSVERPDGSNFTLKIRSTKLEDSAMYFCASSEGLPQHFGDGTRLSIL.

The chain employs TRBV4-3 and TRBJ1-5; weak D call: TRBD1 (6 bases). Trimming took off 2 bases at V and 3 bases at J, with 11 bases between the two ends. The CDR3 has 15 amino acids. Germline V gene data show CDR1 as LGHNA and CDR2 as YSLEER. CDR3 DNA: TGCGCCAGCAGCCAAAACAGGGTCCCCAATCAGCCCCAGCATTTT. Protein sequence: CASSQNRVPNQPQHF.

This chain links TRBV10-3 with TRBJ2-7; TRBD2 matches at 14 bases. Looked up from germline, CDR1 is ENHRY and CDR2 is SYGVKD. CDR3 length: 15 residues. J lost 3 bases, V lost 11 bases, and 9 bases had no gene match. The CDR3 region is CASNIGTSGGYEQYF. CDR3 DNA sequence: TGTGCCTCCAACATAGGGACTAGCGGGGGCTACGAGCAGTACTTC.

This clone is a singleton in its sample. V gene TRBV7-2 combines with J gene TRBJ1-1; D is unresolved. Germline CDR1 is SGHTA and CDR2 is FQGNSA. V gave up 4 bases and J gave up 3 bases, with 12 bases separating them. The CDR3 has 14 amino acids. The DNA of the CDR3 is TGTGCCAGCAGCTCCTCCTGGGCCTACACTGAAGCTTTCTTT. Translated, it gives CASSSSWAYTEAFF.

V usage is TRBV13 and J usage is TRBJ1-3; 7 bases agree with TRBD1. V lost 5 bases, J lost 4 bases, and 8 bases stayed unmatched. The CDR3 has 15 residues. Germline V gene sequence: CDR1 PRHDT, CDR2 FYEKMQ (reference sequence). CDR3 in amino acids: CASSILGTAGNTIYF. CDR3 sequence (DNA): TGTGCCAGCAGCATACTCGGGACAGCGGGAAACACCATATATTTT.

The chain employs TRBV28 and TRBJ2-2, with D possibly TRBD2 on 5 matching bases. CDR3 size: 13 residues. Per the germline V gene, CDR1 is MDHEN and CDR2 is SYDVKM. The V gene lost 4 bases and the J gene lost 5 bases, with 8 bases spanning the gap. The CDR3 DNA sequence: TGTGCCAGCAGTTCCACGGGGACCGGGGAGCTGTTTTTT. Translating gives CASSSTGTGELFF.